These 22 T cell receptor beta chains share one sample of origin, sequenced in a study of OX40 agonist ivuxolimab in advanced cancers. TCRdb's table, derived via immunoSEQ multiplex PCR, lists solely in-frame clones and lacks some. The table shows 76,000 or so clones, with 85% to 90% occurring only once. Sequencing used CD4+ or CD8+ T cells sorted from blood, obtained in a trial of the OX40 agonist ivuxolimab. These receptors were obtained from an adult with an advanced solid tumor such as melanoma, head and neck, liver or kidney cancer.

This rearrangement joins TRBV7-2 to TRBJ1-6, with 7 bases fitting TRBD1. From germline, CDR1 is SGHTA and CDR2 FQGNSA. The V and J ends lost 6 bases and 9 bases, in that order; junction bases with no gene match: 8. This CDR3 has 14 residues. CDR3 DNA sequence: TGTGCCAGCAGTTCCGGGACAGTAGGTTCACCCCTCCACTTT. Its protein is CASSSGTVGSPLHF.

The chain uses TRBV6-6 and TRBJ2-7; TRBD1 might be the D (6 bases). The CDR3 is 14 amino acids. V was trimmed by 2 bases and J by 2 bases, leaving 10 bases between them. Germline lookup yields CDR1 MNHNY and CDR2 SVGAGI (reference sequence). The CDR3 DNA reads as TGTGCCAGCAGTTACCGGGACAACCCCTACGAGCAGTACTTC. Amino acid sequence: CASSYRDNPYEQYF.

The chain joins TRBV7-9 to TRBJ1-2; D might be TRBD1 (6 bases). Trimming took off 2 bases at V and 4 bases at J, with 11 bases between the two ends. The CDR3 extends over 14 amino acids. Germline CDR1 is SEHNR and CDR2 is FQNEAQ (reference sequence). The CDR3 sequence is CASSLSGATYGYTF. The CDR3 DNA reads TGTGCCAGCAGCTTATCGGGGGCTACCTATGGCTACACCTTC.

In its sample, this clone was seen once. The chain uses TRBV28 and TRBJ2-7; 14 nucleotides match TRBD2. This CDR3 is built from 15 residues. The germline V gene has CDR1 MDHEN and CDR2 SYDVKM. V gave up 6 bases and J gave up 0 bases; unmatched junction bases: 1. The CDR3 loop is CASRGTSGSSYEQYF. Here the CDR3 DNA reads TGTGCCAGCAGGGGGACTAGCGGGAGCTCCTACGAGCAGTACTTC.

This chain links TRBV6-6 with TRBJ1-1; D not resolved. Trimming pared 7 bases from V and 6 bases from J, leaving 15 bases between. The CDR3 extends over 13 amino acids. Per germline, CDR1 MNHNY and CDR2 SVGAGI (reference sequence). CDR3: CASTSRVFAEAFF. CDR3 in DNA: TGTGCCAGCACCTCGCGGGTTTTCGCTGAAGCTTTCTTT.

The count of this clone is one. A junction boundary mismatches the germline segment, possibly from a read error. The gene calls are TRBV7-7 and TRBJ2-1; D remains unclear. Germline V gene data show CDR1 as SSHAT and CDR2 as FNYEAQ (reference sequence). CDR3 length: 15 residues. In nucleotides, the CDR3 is TGTGCTAGCAGCTTAGTGGAAAGCTCCTACAATGAGCAGTTCTTC. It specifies CASSLVESSYNEQFF.

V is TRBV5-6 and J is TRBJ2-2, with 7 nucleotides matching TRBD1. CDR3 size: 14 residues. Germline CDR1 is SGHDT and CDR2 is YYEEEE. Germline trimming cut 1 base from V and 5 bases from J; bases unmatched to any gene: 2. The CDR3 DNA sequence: TGTGCCAGCAGCTTGTACAGGGGAACCGGGGAGCTGTTTTTT. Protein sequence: CASSLYRGTGELFF. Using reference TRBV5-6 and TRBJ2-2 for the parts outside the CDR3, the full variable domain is DAGVTQSPTHLIKTRGQQVTLRCSPKSGHDTVSWYQQALGQGPQFIFQYYEEEERQRGNFPDRFSGHQFPNYSSELNVNALLLGDSALYLCASSLYRGTGELFFGEGSRLTVL.

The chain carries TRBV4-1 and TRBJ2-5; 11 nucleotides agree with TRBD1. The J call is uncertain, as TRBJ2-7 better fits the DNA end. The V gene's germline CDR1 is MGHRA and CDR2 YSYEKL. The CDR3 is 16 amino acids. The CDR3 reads CASSQSGTGGSYEQYF. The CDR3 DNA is TGCGCCAGCAGCCAATCCGGGACAGGGGGCTCCTACGAGCAGTACTTC.

In DNA, the CDR3 is TGTGCCAGCAGCTCATTCCAGGGCGATCAGCCCCAGCATTTT. Amino acid sequence: CASSSFQGDQPQHF. The chain recombines TRBV7-8 with TRBJ1-5; D might be TRBD1 (5 bases). Germline V gene data show CDR1 as SGHVS and CDR2 as FQNEAQ. V shed 4 bases and J shed 5 bases, with 12 bases lying between them. CDR3 length: 14 amino acids.

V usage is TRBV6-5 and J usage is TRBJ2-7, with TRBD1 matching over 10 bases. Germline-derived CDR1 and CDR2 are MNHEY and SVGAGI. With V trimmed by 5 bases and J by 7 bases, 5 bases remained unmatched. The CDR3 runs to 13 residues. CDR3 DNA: TGTGCCAGCAGTAGACAGGGGGCTCGGGAGCAGTACTTC. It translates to CASSRQGAREQYF.

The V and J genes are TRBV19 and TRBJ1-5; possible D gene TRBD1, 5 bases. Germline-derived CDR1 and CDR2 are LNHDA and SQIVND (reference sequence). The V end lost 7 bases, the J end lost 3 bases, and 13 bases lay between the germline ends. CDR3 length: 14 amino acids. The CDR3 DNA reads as TGTGCCAGTATAAGGGCAGGGCACAATCAGCCCCAGCATTTT. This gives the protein CASIRAGHNQPQHF.

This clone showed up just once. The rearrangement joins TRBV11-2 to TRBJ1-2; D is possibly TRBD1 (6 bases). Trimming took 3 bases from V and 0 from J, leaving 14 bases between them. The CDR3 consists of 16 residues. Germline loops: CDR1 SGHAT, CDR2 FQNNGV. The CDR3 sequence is CASSLGRGLANYGYTF. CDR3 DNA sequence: TGTGCCAGCAGCTTGGGCAGGGGCCTGGCTAACTATGGCTACACCTTC.

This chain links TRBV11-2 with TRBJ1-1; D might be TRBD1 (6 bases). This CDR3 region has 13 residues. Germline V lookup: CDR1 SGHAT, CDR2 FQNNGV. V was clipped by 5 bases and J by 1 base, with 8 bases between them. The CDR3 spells CASSLTGNTEAFF. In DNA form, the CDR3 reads TGTGCCAGCAGCCTGACAGGGAACACTGAAGCTTTCTTT.

The CDR3 DNA follows: TGTGCCAGCAGCCTAGGGAACTACGAGCAGTACTTC. Its translation: CASSLGNYEQYF. This chain links TRBV6-1 with TRBJ2-7; D not certain. Germline values: CDR1 MNHNS, CDR2 SASEGT. The V gene lost 6 bases and the J gene lost 3 bases, with 9 bases spanning the gap. The CDR3 is 12 amino acids.

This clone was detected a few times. The DNA of the CDR3 is TGTGCCAGCAGCTTAGAGGTCACAGGAGGCCACGAGCAGTACTTC. Translated, it gives CASSLEVTGGHEQYF. The genes are TRBV7-9 and TRBJ2-7; D possibly uses TRBD1 or TRBD2 (5 bases each). There are 15 residues in the CDR3. V gave up 1 base and J gave up 5 bases, with 15 bases separating them. CDR1 is SEHNR and CDR2 is FQNEAQ in the germline V gene (reference sequence).

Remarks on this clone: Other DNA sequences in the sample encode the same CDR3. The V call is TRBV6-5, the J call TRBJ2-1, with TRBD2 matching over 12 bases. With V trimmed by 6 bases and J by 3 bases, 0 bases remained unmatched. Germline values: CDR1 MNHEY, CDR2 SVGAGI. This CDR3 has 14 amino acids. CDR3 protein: CASRGLAGYNEQFF. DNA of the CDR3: TGTGCCAGCAGGGGACTAGCGGGCTACAATGAGCAGTTCTTC.

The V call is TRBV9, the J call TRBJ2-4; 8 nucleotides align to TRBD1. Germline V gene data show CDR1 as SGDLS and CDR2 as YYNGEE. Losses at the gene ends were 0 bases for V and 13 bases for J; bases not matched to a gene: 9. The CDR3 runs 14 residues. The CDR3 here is CASSVEDRASGQYF. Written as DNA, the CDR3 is TGTGCCAGCAGCGTAGAGGACAGGGCGTCCGGACAGTACTTC.

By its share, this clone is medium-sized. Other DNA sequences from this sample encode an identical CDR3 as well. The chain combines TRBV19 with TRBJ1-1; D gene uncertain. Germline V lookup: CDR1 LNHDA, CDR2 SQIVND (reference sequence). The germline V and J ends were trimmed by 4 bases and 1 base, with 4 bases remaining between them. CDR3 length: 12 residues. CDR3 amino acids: CASSRRNTEAFF. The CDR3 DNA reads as TGTGCCAGTAGTAGACGGAACACTGAAGCTTTCTTT.

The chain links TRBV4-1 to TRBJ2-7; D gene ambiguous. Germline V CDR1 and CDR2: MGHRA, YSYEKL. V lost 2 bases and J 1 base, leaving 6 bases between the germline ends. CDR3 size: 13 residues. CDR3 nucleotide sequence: TGCGCCAGCAGCCAACAGAGGTCCTACGAGCAGTACTTC. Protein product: CASSQQRSYEQYF.

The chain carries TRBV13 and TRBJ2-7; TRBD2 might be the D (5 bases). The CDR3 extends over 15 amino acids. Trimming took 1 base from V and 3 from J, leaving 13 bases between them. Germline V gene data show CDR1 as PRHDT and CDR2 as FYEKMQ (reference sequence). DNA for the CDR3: TGTGCCAGCAGCTTAGAAGGTAGAGGGATCTACGAGCAGTACTTC. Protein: CASSLEGRGIYEQYF.

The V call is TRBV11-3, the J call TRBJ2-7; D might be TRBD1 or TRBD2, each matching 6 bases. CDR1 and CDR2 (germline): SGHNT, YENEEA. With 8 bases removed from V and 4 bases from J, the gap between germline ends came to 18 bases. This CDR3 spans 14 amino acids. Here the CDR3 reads CASSGGGDFYEQYF. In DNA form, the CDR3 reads TGTGCCAGCTCCGGGGGCGGAGACTTTTACGAGCAGTACTTC.

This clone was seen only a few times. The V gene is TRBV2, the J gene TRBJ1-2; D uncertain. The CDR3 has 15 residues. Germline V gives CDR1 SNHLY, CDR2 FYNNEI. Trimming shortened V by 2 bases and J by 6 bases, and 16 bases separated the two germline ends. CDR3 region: CASSESRQGLDGYTF. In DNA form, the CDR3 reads TGTGCCAGCAGTGAATCCCGACAAGGGCTGGATGGCTACACCTTC.